These T cell receptor beta chains were read from a single sample in a study of blood T cell repertoires in COVID-19. Profiling relied on immunoSEQ multiplex PCR, and the TCRdb table lists in-frame clones only, not all of them. The table includes hundreds of thousands of clones, approximately 88% detected once. Sequences were obtained from peripheral blood. The source of these receptors is a man aged 55 to 70 who had recovered from COVID-19. Both conserved end residues are part of each CDR3. D genes are given only for firm matches. Clone size is given for some rows only: seen once, a few or many times, or a class if the clone is expanded.

clone_size j_call d_call v_call cdr3_aa cdr3_nt
- TRBJ2-3 - TRBV5-8 CASSLSTGIKGTDTQYF TGTGCCAGCAGCTTGTCGACTGGAATAAAGGGCACAGATACGCAGTATTTT
- TRBJ2-1 - TRBV7-3 CASSPTRQTNNEQFF TGTGCCAGCAGCCCCACCCGACAGACCAACAATGAGCAGTTCTTC
- TRBJ2-2 - TRBV5-6 CASSLAQQGLVGELFF TGTGCCAGCAGCTTGGCCCAACAGGGATTGGTCGGGGAGCTGTTTTTT
- TRBJ2-7 TRBD2 TRBV5-4 CASSLFGLAGYEQYF TGTGCCAGCAGCTTGTTTGGACTAGCGGGCTACGAGCAGTACTTC
- TRBJ2-1 - TRBV15 CATRADRLYNEQFF TGTGCCACCCGAGCGGACAGACTCTACAATGAGCAGTTCTTC
- TRBJ2-7 TRBD2 TRBV3-1/TRBV3-2 CASSQEPSGAFEQYF TGTGCCAGCAGCCAAGAGCCTAGCGGGGCTTTTGAGCAGTACTTC
- TRBJ2-1 TRBD1 TRBV5-6 CASSAYGTGGRDEQFF TGTGCCAGCAGCGCTTACGGGACAGGGGGCCGAGACGAGCAGTTCTTC
- TRBJ1-1 TRBD1 TRBV6-2/TRBV6-3 CASSRDRGTEAFF TGTGCCAGCAGTCGTGACAGGGGGACTGAAGCTTTCTTT
- TRBJ2-2 - TRBV19 CASTPDRSSRDGELFF TGTGCCAGTACCCCTGACAGGAGTTCGAGGGACGGGGAGCTGTTTTTT
- TRBJ2-7 TRBD2 TRBV5-5 CASSPGGGRSYEQYF TGTGCCAGCAGCCCTGGGGGGGGACGTTCCTACGAGCAGTACTTC
- TRBJ2-6 TRBD1 TRBV5-1 CASSPFQGALRVLTF TGCGCCAGCAGCCCCTTCCAGGGGGCCCTCCGCGTCCTGACTTTC
once TRBJ2-6 - TRBV30 CAWSSNRAQGKAGANVLTF TGTGCCTGGAGCTCAAACCGGGCCCAGGGCAAGGCTGGGGCCAACGTCCTGACTTTC
once TRBJ1-4 - TRBV3-1/TRBV3-2 CASSQARTTNEKLFF TGTGCCAGCAGCCAAGCGAGAACAACTAATGAAAAACTGTTTTTT
- TRBJ1-1 TRBD1 TRBV18 CASSPRTGDTGTEAFF TGTGCCAGCTCACCCCGGACAGGAGATACGGGGACTGAAGCTTTCTTT
- TRBJ2-1 TRBD2 TRBV13 CASSLTTSGRSNEQFF TGTGCCAGCAGCTTAACGACTAGCGGGAGAAGCAATGAGCAGTTCTTC
- TRBJ1-5 - TRBV7-7 CASSLALFSNAGLKPQHF TGTGCTAGCAGCTTAGCCCTTTTCAGTAATGCAGGGTTGAAGCCCCAGCATTTT
- TRBJ2-3 - TRBV5-1 CASSLDKPDTQYF TGCGCCAGCAGCTTGGATAAGCCAGATACGCAGTATTTT
- TRBJ2-7 - TRBV28 CASYDRAYYEQYF TGTGCCAGTTACGACAGAGCTTACTACGAGCAGTACTTC
- TRBJ1-4 - TRBV7-2 CASSFGGSGKLFF TGTGCCAGCAGCTTCGGGGGTTCGGGAAAACTGTTTTTT
few TRBJ2-7 - TRBV20-1 CSAPREYEQYF TGCAGTGCCCCTAGGGAGTACGAGCAGTACTTC
few TRBJ1-2 TRBD1 TRBV6-6 CASSFRQGGHTF TGTGCCAGCAGTTTTCGACAGGGGGGTCACACCTTC
- TRBJ1-2 - TRBV24-1 CATSDSRAGYGYTF TGTGCCACCAGTGATTCGCGCGCCGGCTATGGCTACACCTTC
- TRBJ2-7 TRBD1 TRBV7-4 CASSPDSQGTSYEQYF TGTGCCAGCAGCCCTGATTCACAGGGGACCTCCTACGAGCAGTACTTC
- TRBJ1-1 - TRBV5-3 CARSLGGRRNTEAFF TGTGCCAGAAGCTTGGGGGGGCGGAGGAACACTGAAGCTTTCTTT
- TRBJ2-1 TRBD2 TRBV5-1 CASSATSGRANEQFF TGCGCCAGCAGCGCGACTAGCGGGAGGGCTAATGAGCAGTTCTTC
- TRBJ2-1 TRBD2 TRBV7-3 CASSPSGADNEQFF TGTGCCAGCAGCCCTAGCGGGGCGGACAATGAGCAGTTCTTC
- TRBJ1-5 - TRBV10-3 CAISPKLPRGANSNQPQHF TGTGCCATCAGCCCCAAATTACCACGGGGGGCGAATAGCAATCAGCCCCAGCATTTT
- TRBJ2-2 - TRBV28 CASTIGGAGELFF TGTGCCAGCACCATCGGCGGGGCCGGGGAGCTGTTTTTT
- TRBJ1-3 - TRBV25-1 CASSESQGLLSGNTIYF TGTGCCAGCAGTGAATCGCAGGGTCTACTCTCTGGAAACACCATATATTTT
- TRBJ2-3 - TRBV5-8 CASSFGLLTDTQYF TGTGCCAGCAGCTTTGGACTCCTAACAGATACGCAGTATTTT
- TRBJ2-2 TRBD1 TRBV7-3 CASSKDRGLTGELFF TGTGCCAGCAGCAAAGACAGGGGGCTTACCGGGGAGCTGTTTTTT
- TRBJ1-5 - TRBV30 CASQAGGSNQPQHF TGTGCCTCTCAAGCGGGGGGTAGCAATCAGCCCCAGCATTTT
- TRBJ2-3 TRBD2 TRBV24-1 CATSDLTGGPSDTQYF TGTGCCACCAGTGATTTGACGGGAGGGCCGTCAGATACGCAGTATTTT
- TRBJ2-7 - TRBV5-1 CASSLETVSYEQYF TGCGCCAGCAGCTTGGAAACAGTCTCCTACGAGCAGTACTTC
- TRBJ2-7 TRBD2 TRBV11-2 CASSSLGLAGVAYEQYF TGTGCCAGCAGCTCCTTGGGACTAGCGGGAGTTGCCTACGAGCAGTACTTC
once TRBJ2-7 TRBD2 TRBV24-1 CATSDFEPGGLDEQYF TGTGCCACCAGTGATTTTGAGCCGGGAGGGTTGGACGAGCAGTACTTC
- TRBJ1-2 TRBD1 TRBV2 CAIGGQGAVDGYTF TGTGCCATTGGGGGACAGGGGGCTGTGGATGGCTACACCTTC
- TRBJ2-3 - TRBV3-1/TRBV3-2 CASSQDPRGTQYF TGTGCCAGCAGCCAAGACCCCCGGGGTACGCAGTATTTT
- TRBJ2-1 - TRBV28 CASSRGGGGYNEQFF TGTGCCAGCAGCCGGGGTGGAGGTGGATACAATGAGCAGTTCTTC
- TRBJ1-6 - TRBV2 CASTSDRHNSPLHF TGTGCCAGCACATCGGACAGACATAATTCACCCCTCCACTTT
once TRBJ2-7 TRBD1 TRBV7-9 CASSTDRGSGYEQYF TGTGCCAGCAGCACAGACAGGGGATCTGGCTACGAGCAGTACTTC
- TRBJ1-5 - TRBV27 CASSSRTDNQPQHF TGTGCCAGCAGTTCTCGGACAGACAATCAGCCCCAGCATTTT
- TRBJ1-3 - TRBV11-2 CASSLVLSDFSGNTIYF TGTGCCAGCAGCTTAGTGCTCAGCGACTTCTCTGGAAACACCATATATTTT
once TRBJ2-2 TRBD2 TRBV3-1/TRBV3-2 CASRWTSGGDSGELFF TGTGCCAGCAGGTGGACTAGCGGGGGGGATAGCGGGGAGCTGTTTTTT
- TRBJ2-2 - TRBV28 CASSLPRSSLVFF TGTGCCAGCAGTTTGCCACGTAGCTCGTTGGTGTTTTTT
- TRBJ2-3 - TRBV5-1 CASSLTGSPTDTQYF TGCGCCAGCAGCTTGACCGGGAGTCCCACAGATACGCAGTATTTT
once TRBJ2-7 TRBD1 TRBV9 CASSGTGAYEQYF TGTGCCAGCAGCGGAACAGGGGCCTACGAGCAGTACTTC
- TRBJ2-1 TRBD1 TRBV7-3 CASSLDRVNEQFF TGTGCCAGCAGCTTGGACAGGGTGAATGAGCAGTTCTTC
- TRBJ1-3 - TRBV9 CASSVGPGGNTIYF TGTGCCAGCAGCGTAGGCCCGGGTGGAAACACCATATATTTT
- TRBJ2-3 - TRBV2 CASRVGPDTQYF TGTGCCAGCAGGGTGGGCCCAGATACGCAGTATTTT